Shown below are 21 T cell receptor beta chains from a single sample sequenced in a study of T-cell reconstitution after alpha-beta-depleted transplantation in children. The authors prepared the TCRbeta library with unique molecular identifiers. TCRdb ran MiXCR on the PCR reads and lists one entry per CDR3 protein. The sample shows 400,000 to 550,000 distinct CDR3 sequences, about 10% of them seen only once. Sample: PBMCs, taken before TCRalphabeta/CD19-depleted stem cell transplant. The source of these receptors is a child under 10 years old with inherited bone marrow failure, due to receive a stem cell transplant.

At least ten counts were recorded for this clonotype. The chain combines TRBV7-9 with TRBJ1-4; D remains unclear. In germline, CDR1 is SEHNR, CDR2 FQNEAQ (reference sequence). The ends were cut back, 6 bases at V and 4 bases at J, with 6 bases in the middle. The CDR3 has 12 amino acids. CDR3 in DNA: TGTGCCAGCAGTCTTATTAATGAAAAACTGTTTTTT. It specifies CASSLINEKLFF. Looking up the rest from reference TRBV7-9 and TRBJ1-4 gives the full variable domain: DTGVSQNPRHKITKRGQNVTFRCDPISEHNRLYWYRQTLGQGPEFLTYFQNEAQLEKSRLLSDRFSAERPKGSFSTLEIQRTEQGDSAMYLCASSLINEKLFFGSGTQLSVL.

This clonotype was recorded many times. The genes are TRBV10-3 and TRBJ2-7; no definite D call. The CDR3 has 15 amino acids. V was pared by 2 bases and J by 4 bases, with 15 bases between. Germline CDR1 ENHRY, CDR2 SYGVKD. The CDR3 sequence is CAISEPAQVGYEQYF. DNA for the CDR3: TGTGCCATCAGTGAGCCGGCCCAGGTCGGTTACGAGCAGTACTTC.

This sequence joins TRBV20-1 and TRBJ2-3; possible D gene TRBD2, 6 bases. Between the trimmed V and J ends, which lost 6 bases and 5 bases, there was a span of 18 bases. Germline CDR1 and CDR2: DFQATT and SNEGSKA (reference sequence). The CDR3 runs 14 residues. As DNA, the CDR3 is TGCAGTGCAACGGTAGCCAGGGAGGAAGATACGCAGTATTTT. This encodes CSATVAREEDTQYF.

This clonotype came up many times. The chain recombines TRBV12-3 or TRBV12-4 with TRBJ2-1; D is possibly TRBD1 (6 bases). The CDR3 loop spans 13 amino acids. V was shortened by 3 bases and J by 8 bases, with 11 bases between the two germline ends. The CDR3 nucleotides are TGTGCCAGCAGTTTGGACAGTAGGGATGAGCAGTTCTTC. It translates to CASSLDSRDEQFF.

As for this clonotype: This may arise from a read error, as a much more abundant clone is one base away. The chain joins TRBV28 to TRBJ2-6, with 8 positions matching TRBD1. This CDR3 region has 16 residues. Germline-derived CDR1 and CDR2 are MDHEN and SYDVKM. V dropped 5 bases and J dropped 3; count of bases not matched to a gene: 6. The DNA for the CDR3 is TGTGCCAGCAGTACACCAGGGGGCAGTGGGGCCAACGTCCTGACTTTC. Protein product: CASSTPGGSGANVLTF.

This clonotype was detected a few times. The chain has TRBV2 and TRBJ2-7; tentatively, D is TRBD1 (5 bases). Germline lookup yields CDR1 SNHLY and CDR2 FYNNEI. CDR3 length: 14 residues. Trimming took off 2 bases at V and 7 bases at J, with 15 bases between the two ends. CDR3 sequence: CASSEMDWGLEQYF. CDR3 sequence (DNA): TGTGCCAGCAGTGAAATGGATTGGGGCCTGGAGCAGTACTTC.

This clonotype was recorded many times. The chain carries TRBV5-4 and TRBJ2-5, with TRBD2 matching 10 bases. V lost 0 bases, J lost 5 bases, and 10 bases stayed unmatched. The CDR3 sequence is 17 residues long. Germline CDR1 is SGHNT and CDR2 is YYREEE (reference sequence). CDR3: CASSLAEEAGGPETQYF. The CDR3 region has the DNA TGTGCCAGCAGCTTGGCGGAGGAAGCGGGAGGGCCGGAGACCCAGTACTTC.

CDR3 sequence (DNA): TGTGCCAGCAGTTACGGGCAGACCTCCTACAATGAGCAGTTCTTC. Its protein product is CASSYGQTSYNEQFF. V is TRBV6-5 and J is TRBJ2-1; D unresolved. This CDR3 region has 15 residues. The V and J ends lost 2 bases and 0 bases respectively, with 8 bases between them. The germline V gene encodes CDR1 MNHEY and CDR2 SVGAGI.

This clonotype showed up just a few times. The genes are TRBV7-2 and TRBJ2-3; D possibly uses TRBD1 or TRBD2 (5 bases each). Looked up from germline, CDR1 is SGHTA and CDR2 is FQGNSA. Between the trimmed V and J ends, which lost 0 bases and 4 bases, there was a span of 14 bases. The CDR3 is 16 residues long. The CDR3 DNA follows: TGTGCCAGCAGCTTAGCGGGGGTCTGGGGATCAGATACGCAGTATTTT. Translated, it gives CASSLAGVWGSDTQYF. The full variable domain, rest sourced from reference TRBV7-2 and TRBJ2-3, is GAGVSQSPSNKVTEKGKDVELRCDPISGHTALYWYRQSLGQGLEFLIYFQGNSAPDKSGLPSDRFSAERTGGSVSTLTIQRTQQEDSAVYLCASSLAGVWGSDTQYFGPGTRLTVL.

This clonotype appeared many times. The chain employs TRBV5-1 and TRBJ1-6, with D uncertain. The CDR3 is 15 amino acids. V lost 0 bases and J lost 6, with 10 bases in between. From germline, CDR1 is SGHRS and CDR2 YFSETQ. The CDR3 here is CASSLVEDINSPLHF. The CDR3 nucleotides read TGCGCCAGCAGCTTGGTGGAAGATATTAATTCACCCCTCCACTTT.

This clonotype was seen a few times. This sequence joins TRBV23-1 and TRBJ2-6; D uncertain. TRBV23-1 is sorted into the ORF group, with uncertain function. CDR3 size: 13 residues. The V end was cut by 3 bases, the J end by 18 bases, with 18 bases between. The CDR3 nucleotides are TGCGCCAGCAGTCATCCCCACCCCCTCCCTGGGACTTTC. It encodes CASSHPHPLPGTF.

Ten or more counts support this clonotype. The junction departs from the called germline gene at one end, perhaps through a read error. The V gene is TRBV7-9, the J gene TRBJ2-1; 7 bases are a match to TRBD2. The CDR3 runs to 15 residues. The germline V gene encodes CDR1 SEHNR and CDR2 FQNEAQ (reference sequence). The DNA for the CDR3 is TGTGCCAGCAGCTTAACTGCAGTGAAGGCTAGCGGATTCAAATTC. Protein sequence: CASSLTAVKASGFKF.

This clonotype was detected ten times or more. The genes are TRBV12-3 or TRBV12-4 and TRBJ2-2, with TRBD2 matching over 14 bases. This CDR3 has 16 residues. The V gene end was trimmed by 7 bases and the J gene end by 7 bases; junction bases not matched to a gene: 8. Here the CDR3 DNA reads TGTGCCAGCACCTTGGGACTAGCGGGAGTTGGCGGGGAGCTGTTTTTT. It yields the protein CASTLGLAGVGGELFF.

The rearrangement uses TRBV27 and TRBJ2-2, with D perhaps TRBD1 (5 bases). There are 15 residues in the CDR3. CDR1 and CDR2 (germline): MNHEY, SMNVEV (reference sequence). Trimming left V 6 bases short and J 1 base short, with 12 bases between. CDR3 sequence (DNA): TGTGCCAGCAGAACCACAGGACAGAACACCGGGGAGCTGTTTTTT. Amino acids: CASRTTGQNTGELFF.

V is TRBV9 and J is TRBJ2-5; 10 bases line up with TRBD2. V lost 0 bases and J lost 4; bases outside the gene matches: 6. CDR3 length: 16 amino acids. The V gene's germline CDR1 is SGDLS and CDR2 YYNGEE. CDR3 DNA sequence: TGTGCCAGCAGCGTAGGATTTAGACTAGCGGGAGAGACCCAGTACTTC. It translates to CASSVGFRLAGETQYF.

Note on this clonotype: Given a much more abundant clone one base away, this may be a read error. V gene TRBV7-2 combines with J gene TRBJ2-1; no clear D gene. The length of the CDR3 is 14 residues. V lost 2 bases to trimming and J lost 13 bases, with 18 bases between them. From germline, CDR1 is SGHTA and CDR2 FQGNSA. This CDR3 reads CASSLRSGPGDQFF. The CDR3 nucleotides read TGTGCCAGCAGCTTACGGTCCGGCCCTGGTGACCAGTTCTTC.

This clonotype was seen repeatedly, ten times or more. V usage is TRBV27 and J usage is TRBJ2-3; weak D call: TRBD2 (6 bases). Germline V gene lookup returns CDR1 MNHEY and CDR2 SMNVEV (reference sequence). The length of the CDR3 is 17 residues. V lost 3 bases to trimming and J lost 0 bases, with 16 bases between them. CDR3 in amino acids: CASSFPSSGPSTDTQYF. The CDR3 DNA reads as TGTGCCAGCAGTTTCCCATCAAGCGGGCCTAGCACAGATACGCAGTATTTT.

This clonotype came up many times. The chain links TRBV27 to TRBJ1-5; tentative D call: TRBD1 (5 bases). Germline V gives CDR1 MNHEY, CDR2 SMNVEV (reference sequence). This CDR3 contains 15 residues. Trimming cost V 3 bases and J 0 bases, with 9 bases left between them. Written as DNA, the CDR3 is TGTGCCAGCAGTTTCACCGGGGGTAGCAATCAGCCCCAGCATTTT. It specifies CASSFTGGSNQPQHF.

This clonotype was seen a few times. The J gene is TRBJ2-1, the V gene TRBV29-1; D is ambiguous. Looked up from germline, CDR1 is SQVTM and CDR2 is ANQGSEA. This CDR3 is built from 17 residues. The V end was cut by 0 bases, the J end by 0 bases, with 15 bases between. The CDR3 coding sequence is TGCAGCGTTGAAGATCCCGGCGACGGTAGCTCCTACAATGAGCAGTTCTTC. Amino acids: CSVEDPGDGSSYNEQFF.

This clonotype was picked up many times. This chain connects TRBV12-3 or TRBV12-4 to TRBJ2-2; 8 positions match TRBD1. Trimming cost V 6 bases and J 1 base; bases outside gene matches: 7. The CDR3 contains 16 residues. The CDR3 nucleotides read TGTGCCAGCAGGCAAGCCGGGACAGGGAACACCGGGGAGCTGTTTTTT. Its translation is CASRQAGTGNTGELFF.

This clonotype has at least ten counts. The chain joins TRBV4-2 to TRBJ2-3; TRBD2 aligns across 9 bases. After removal of 4 bases from V and 4 bases from J, the junction contained 18 bases not matched to a gene. This CDR3 has 19 residues. Germline V gives CDR1 LGHNA, CDR2 YNFKEQ. CDR3 sequence reads: CASSRRLAARGARSDTQYF. The CDR3 nucleotides read TGTGCCAGCAGCCGAAGACTAGCGGCTCGAGGAGCACGTTCAGATACGCAGTATTTT.